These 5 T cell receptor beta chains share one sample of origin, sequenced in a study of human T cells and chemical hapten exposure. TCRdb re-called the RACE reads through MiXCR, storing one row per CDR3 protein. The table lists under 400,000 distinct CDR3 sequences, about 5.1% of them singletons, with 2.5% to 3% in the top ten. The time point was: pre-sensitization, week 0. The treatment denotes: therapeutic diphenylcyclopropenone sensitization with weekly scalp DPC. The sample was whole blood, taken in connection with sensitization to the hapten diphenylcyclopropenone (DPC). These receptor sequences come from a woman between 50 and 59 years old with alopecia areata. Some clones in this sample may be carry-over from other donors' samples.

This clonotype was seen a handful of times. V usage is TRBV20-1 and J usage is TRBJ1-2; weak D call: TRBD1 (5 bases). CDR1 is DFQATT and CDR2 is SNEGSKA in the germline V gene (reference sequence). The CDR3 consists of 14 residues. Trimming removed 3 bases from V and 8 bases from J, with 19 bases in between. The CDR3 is CSARFGQRSGGYTF. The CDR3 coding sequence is TGCAGTGCTAGGTTCGGACAAAGGTCTGGAGGCTACACCTTC.

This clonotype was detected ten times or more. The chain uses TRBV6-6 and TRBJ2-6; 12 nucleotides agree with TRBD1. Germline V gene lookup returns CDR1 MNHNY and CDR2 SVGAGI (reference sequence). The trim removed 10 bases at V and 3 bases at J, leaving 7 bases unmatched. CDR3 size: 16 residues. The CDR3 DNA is TGTGCCACGAAGGGACAGGGGGCCTTTGGGGCCAACGTCCTGACTTTC. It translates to CATKGQGAFGANVLTF.

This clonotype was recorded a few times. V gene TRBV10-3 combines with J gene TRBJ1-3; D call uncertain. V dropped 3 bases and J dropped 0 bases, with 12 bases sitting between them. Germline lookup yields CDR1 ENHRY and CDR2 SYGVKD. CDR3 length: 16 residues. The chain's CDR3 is CAISEEGPGSGNTIYF. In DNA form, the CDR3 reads TGTGCCATCAGTGAAGAAGGGCCCGGCTCTGGAAACACCATATATTTT.

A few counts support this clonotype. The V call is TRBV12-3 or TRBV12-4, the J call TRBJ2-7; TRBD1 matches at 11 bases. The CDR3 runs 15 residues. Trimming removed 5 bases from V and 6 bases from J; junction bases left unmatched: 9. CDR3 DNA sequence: TGTGCCAGCAGTACCGCCGGGACAGGGGGGGGCGAGCAGTACTTC. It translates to CASSTAGTGGGEQYF.

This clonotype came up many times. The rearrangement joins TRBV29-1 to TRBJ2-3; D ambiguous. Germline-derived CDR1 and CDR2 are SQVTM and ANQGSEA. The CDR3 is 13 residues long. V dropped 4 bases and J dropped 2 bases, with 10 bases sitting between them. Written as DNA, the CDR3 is TGCAGCGTTGCGGGCAGGTTCACAGATACGCAGTATTTT. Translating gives CSVAGRFTDTQYF.